The 18 T cell receptor beta chains in this list originate from one sample, sequenced in a study of T-cell memory formation after mild COVID-19 (dated by TCRdb to about 2021). To prepare the library, 5' RACE was applied. The instrument was an Illumina NovaSeq 6000. Using fastp at Q25 and MiXCR, TCRdb reprocessed the public reads and kept productive beta chains. Merged by CDR3 protein, the rows form single entries marked with the most common genes and DNA. Recorded for this sample are around 300,000 distinct CDR3 sequences; more than 15% of them occurred a single time. The ten largest clones capture about 23% of the sample. Input material: PBMCs or a T cell subset sorted from them (not recorded which). The receptors shown here come from a man between 18 and 35 years old who had mild COVID-19 (a few samples of this study predate the infection). The sample titles of this study are shuffled in the database, so cell type and time point are left out; the donor was told from shared clones.

This clonotype showed up many times. This chain joins TRBV9 and TRBJ2-1, with TRBD1 identical over 8 bases. Unmatched junction bases numbered 6, after V lost 4 bases and J lost 0 bases. This CDR3 spans 16 amino acids. Germline V gene sequence: CDR1 SGDLS, CDR2 YYNGEE. CDR3 sequence: CASSRDRSSSYNEQFF. DNA for the CDR3: TGTGCCAGCAGCAGGGACAGGTCGAGCTCCTACAATGAGCAGTTCTTC.

This clonotype was detected a few times. The chain combines TRBV5-5 with TRBJ1-2, with D unresolved. Looked up from germline, CDR1 is SGHKS and CDR2 is YYEKEE (reference sequence). The CDR3 length is 16 residues. The V and J ends lost 2 bases and 4 bases respectively, with 18 bases between them. The CDR3 is CASSFPTTVRTYGYTF. CDR3 nucleotide sequence: TGTGCCAGCAGCTTTCCGACGACGGTGAGGACCTATGGCTACACCTTC.

At least ten counts were recorded for this clonotype. The chain recombines TRBV19 with TRBJ2-7; the D gene is possibly TRBD1 (5 bases). There are 15 residues in the CDR3. Trimming took off 3 bases at V and 4 bases at J, with 16 bases between the two ends. CDR1 and CDR2 (germline): LNHDA, SQIVND (reference sequence). This CDR3 is CASSIIPGQSYEQYF. The CDR3 DNA reads TGTGCCAGTAGTATCATCCCCGGACAATCTTACGAGCAGTACTTC.

This clonotype was recorded a few times. The CDR3 is CASAGGTEAFF. The DNA for the CDR3 is TGTGCCAGTGCAGGGGGAACTGAAGCTTTCTTT. The genes are TRBV12-3 or TRBV12-4 and TRBJ1-1; the match to TRBD1 covers 7 bases. Trimming removed 9 bases from V and 5 bases from J; junction bases left unmatched: 3. CDR3 length equals 11 residues.

The rearrangement links TRBV5-1 to TRBJ2-5, with 10 nucleotides matching TRBD1. Germline V gives CDR1 SGHRS, CDR2 YFSETQ. Trimming at V came to 6 bases and at J to 1 base, leaving 3 bases not matched to a gene. CDR3 size: 14 residues. As DNA, the CDR3 is TGCGCCAGCACCGGGACAGGGGCCCAAGAGACCCAGTACTTC. Its translation is CASTGTGAQETQYF.

The chain recombines TRBV4-1 with TRBJ1-1; D remains unclear. Germline V CDR1 and CDR2: MGHRA, YSYEKL. The CDR3 sequence is 12 residues long. Trimming stripped 4 bases from V and 1 base from J, with 4 bases between. The CDR3 DNA sequence: TGCGCCAGCAGCCCATCGAACACTGAAGCTTTCTTT. The encoded protein is CASSPSNTEAFF.

This clonotype was picked up a small number of times. This chain joins TRBV5-1 and TRBJ1-1; 7 bases line up with TRBD1. Trimming took 5 bases from V and 1 from J; bases not matched to a gene: 5. Germline lookup yields CDR1 SGHRS and CDR2 YFSETQ. The CDR3 extends over 14 amino acids. The DNA of the CDR3 is TGCGCCAGCAGATATCAGGGGGGGAACACTGAAGCTTTCTTT. Translated, it gives CASRYQGGNTEAFF.

The rearrangement joins TRBV18 to TRBJ2-1; D tentatively reads TRBD1 or TRBD2 (5 bases each). The CDR3 contains 12 residues. The germline V and J ends were trimmed by 5 bases and 14 bases, with 16 bases remaining between them. Germline CDR1 is KGHSH and CDR2 is LQKENI. CDR3 sequence (DNA): TGTGCCAGCTCAACCGACTCCAGGGACGAGTTCTTC. Translating gives CASSTDSRDEFF.

The chain joins TRBV20-1 to TRBJ2-3; TRBD2 agrees at 10 bases. Germline V gives CDR1 DFQATT, CDR2 SNEGSKA (reference sequence). The CDR3 has 13 residues. Losses at the gene ends were 5 bases for V and 1 base for J; bases not matched to a gene: 0. The CDR3 is CSAGTSGTDTQYF. The CDR3 DNA follows: TGCAGTGCTGGGACTAGCGGCACAGATACGCAGTATTTT.

This clonotype has a handful of counts. The chain couples TRBV7-9 to TRBJ2-1; 8 bases map to TRBD2. The CDR3 totals 16 residues. V lost 4 bases and J lost 2; bases outside the gene matches: 7. CDR1 is SEHNR, CDR2 FQNEAQ, per germline (reference sequence). This CDR3 reads CASSSTSGDTYNEQFF. CDR3 sequence (DNA): TGTGCCAGCAGCTCAACTAGCGGCGATACCTACAATGAGCAGTTCTTC.

This clonotype was recorded a few times. The V and J genes are TRBV7-6 and TRBJ2-5; 13 bases fit TRBD2. Germline V lookup: CDR1 SGHVS, CDR2 FNYEAQ. The CDR3 totals 14 residues. Trimming took 4 bases from V and 5 from J; bases not matched to a gene: 1. The CDR3 reads CASSWTSGGETQYF. DNA of the CDR3: TGTGCCAGCAGCTGGACTAGCGGGGGTGAGACCCAGTACTTC.

This clonotype was found a few times. The chain couples TRBV4-1 to TRBJ1-2, with 7 nucleotides matching TRBD1. Germline V gene sequence: CDR1 MGHRA, CDR2 YSYEKL. Trimming at V came to 5 bases and at J to 4 bases, leaving 4 bases not matched to a gene. The CDR3 sequence is 13 residues long. The CDR3 sequence is CASSDDRVYGYTF. CDR3 nucleotide sequence: TGCGCCAGCAGCGACGACAGGGTCTATGGCTACACCTTC.

Here the CDR3 reads CASSLNVRTNEKLFF. In DNA, the CDR3 is TGTGCCAGCAGCTTAAACGTGAGAACTAATGAAAAACTGTTTTTT. This chain uses TRBV7-9 with TRBJ1-4; D gene uncertain. The V gene's germline CDR1 is SEHNR and CDR2 FQNEAQ (reference sequence). V dropped 2 bases and J dropped 1 base, with 8 bases sitting between them. The CDR3 is 15 amino acids.

V gene TRBV28 combines with J gene TRBJ2-3; 8 bases are a match to TRBD2. This CDR3 region has 17 residues. J lost 1 base, V lost 8 bases, and 14 bases had no gene match. CDR1 and CDR2 (germline): MDHEN, SYDVKM. CDR3 nucleotides: TGTGCCAGCCCTCCTCTGTGGCTAGCGGGTGGCACAGATACGCAGTATTTT. Protein: CASPPLWLAGGTDTQYF.

V and J are TRBV7-6 and TRBJ2-5; D possibly corresponds to TRBD2 (7 bases). Between the trimmed V and J ends, which lost 6 bases and 5 bases, there was a span of 16 bases. This CDR3 is built from 14 residues. The germline V gene has CDR1 SGHVS and CDR2 FNYEAQ. CDR3: CASRPSGGQETQYF. In DNA, the CDR3 is TGTGCCAGCAGGCCCTCCGGGGGGCAGGAGACCCAGTACTTC.

This chain joins TRBV29-1 and TRBJ2-7; maybe TRBD2 (5 bases). Between the trimmed V and J ends, which lost 4 bases and 2 bases, there was a span of 9 bases. The CDR3 runs to 12 residues. CDR1 is SQVTM, CDR2 ANQGSEA, per germline. CDR3 sequence: CSVGPGTYEQYF. The CDR3 DNA follows: TGCAGCGTTGGACCGGGGACCTACGAGCAGTACTTC.

This clonotype showed up just a few times. The chain joins TRBV5-1 to TRBJ2-2; 7 bases line up with TRBD1. J was trimmed by 6 bases and V by 4 bases; bases with no gene match: 9. Germline CDR1 reads SGHRS; CDR2 reads YFSETQ. This CDR3 has 15 amino acids. The CDR3 DNA reads as TGCGCCAGCAGCCCGGACAGGTTAATGGCCGGGGAGCTGTTTTTT. Protein: CASSPDRLMAGELFF.

This clonotype turned up a few times. The chain links TRBV6-5 to TRBJ1-5, with 9 bases matching TRBD1. With 2 bases clipped from V and 4 bases from J, the junction kept 0 bases outside the gene matches. The CDR3 consists of 14 residues. Germline values: CDR1 MNHEY, CDR2 SVGAGI. CDR3 DNA: TGTGCCAGCAGTTACGGGACAGGGAATCAGCCCCAGCATTTT. It specifies CASSYGTGNQPQHF.